Below, 7 T cell receptor beta chains from the same sample are listed, as sequenced in a study of regulatory T cells in long-lasting Graves disease. As for time point: newly diagnosed GD, antithyroid drugs for less than 3 months. Researchers made the TCR library from RNA that was extracted from PBMCs. Building of the TCR beta libraries involved iRepertoire HTBI primers and Arm-PCR of CDR3 regions. TCRdb analysed the multiplex PCR reads with MiXCR anew, one entry per CDR3 protein. The table has 530,000 or so distinct CDR3 sequences, approximately 16% seen once. This same sample was also part of a study on T cells in Graves' hyperthyroidism and ophthalmopathy.

The sequences come from peripheral blood mononuclear cells (PBMCs), collected at new diagnosis, from a patient treated with antithyroid drugs. These receptors were taken from a man aged 18 to 29 with Graves disease.

Only a few counts were recorded for this clonotype. This chain connects TRBV25-1 to TRBJ1-4; 11 bases are a match to TRBD1. The CDR3 has 22 residues. Trimming cost V 3 bases and J 0 bases; bases outside gene matches: 18. In germline, CDR1 is MGHDK, CDR2 SYGVNS. This chain's CDR3 is CASSDTGQGANLHDATNEKLFF. CDR3 nucleotides: TGTGCCAGCAGTGACACCGGACAGGGGGCGAATCTTCACGATGCAACTAATGAAAAACTGTTTTTT.

The CDR3 nucleotides are TGTGCCAGCAGCCTTTCAGACAGGGGGCAATCCGGGGAGCTGTTTTTT. Translation gives CASSLSDRGQSGELFF. This chain links TRBV3-1 with TRBJ2-2, with 10 positions matching TRBD1. This CDR3 contains 16 residues. V gave up 4 bases and J gave up 6 bases; unmatched junction bases: 8. CDR1 LGHDT and CDR2 YNNKEL come from the germline V gene (reference sequence).

This clonotype was seen a handful of times. The J gene is TRBJ2-2, the V gene TRBV5-1, with D perhaps assigned TRBD1 or TRBD2 (6 bases each). Germline lookup yields CDR1 SGHRS and CDR2 YFSETQ. The CDR3 is 16 residues long. The V gene lost 4 bases and the J gene lost 4 bases, with 17 bases spanning the gap. Here the CDR3 reads CASSPRGGRLTGELFF. CDR3 in DNA: TGCGCCAGCAGCCCCCGAGGGGGGCGCCTCACCGGGGAGCTGTTTTTT.

This clonotype appeared many times. This chain joins TRBV7-9 and TRBJ2-1; 14 positions match TRBD2. Germline V CDR1 and CDR2: SEHNR, FQNEAQ (reference sequence). This CDR3 comprises 17 residues. V lost 5 bases, J lost 3 bases, and 6 bases stayed unmatched. CDR3 loop: CASSQTSGRAIYNEQFF. The CDR3 DNA is TGTGCCAGCAGCCAGACTAGCGGGAGGGCGATCTACAATGAGCAGTTCTTC.

In its sample, this clonotype was seen a few times. V usage is TRBV9 and J usage is TRBJ2-3; D gene uncertain. Germline CDR1 reads SGDLS; CDR2 reads YYNGEE. Trimming took 4 bases from V and 2 from J, leaving 8 bases between them. This CDR3 comprises 13 residues. CDR3 region: CASSSDDTDTQYF. The CDR3 DNA reads TGTGCCAGCAGCTCGGACGACACAGATACGCAGTATTTT.

This clonotype was recorded at least ten times. V and J are TRBV7-2 and TRBJ2-5, with 7 bases matching TRBD1. The CDR3 totals 14 residues. The ends lost 3 bases at V and 4 bases at J; junction bases unmatched: 5. The germline V gene has CDR1 SGHTA and CDR2 FQGNSA. DNA for the CDR3: TGTGCCAGCAGCTTCCGACAGGGATCAGAGACCCAGTACTTC. It is translated as CASSFRQGSETQYF.

This clonotype was counted ten times or more. The chain is built from TRBV2 and TRBJ1-5, with no clear D. Trimming left V 7 bases short and J 4 bases short, with 14 bases between. There are 14 residues in the CDR3. CDR1 and CDR2 (germline): SNHLY, FYNNEI. The CDR3 DNA reads as TGTGCCAGCATGAAGGGTTATGGAAATCAGCCCCAGCATTTT. Protein: CASMKGYGNQPQHF.